The TCR beta chain described here comes from a study of OX40 agonist ivuxolimab in advanced cancers. For the study at large: Partial responses occurred in Three dose-escalation patients, one with hepatocellular carcinoma and two with cutaneous melanoma. Findings and caveats of the study: Circulating CD4+ and CD8+ T cells showed clonal expansion by week 6 at 0.1 to 3.0 mg/kg. In CD8+ T cells, expanded clones were on average more numerous than in CD4+.

As concerns this clone: As yet, its antigen is unknown.

TCRdb keeps only in-frame clones here, not all; method: immunoSEQ multiplex PCR. This table has about 16,000 clones, 80% to 90% appearing once. This CDR3 spans 15 amino acids. Looked up from germline, CDR1 is LNHDA and CDR2 is SQIVND (reference sequence). The germline V and J ends were trimmed by 3 bases and 6 bases, with 17 bases remaining between them. Autoimmune disease history or systemic immunosuppression barred patients. The sequencing here drew on CD4+ or CD8+ T cells sorted from blood, taken in a trial of the OX40 agonist ivuxolimab. This clonotype originated in an adult with an advanced solid tumor such as melanoma, head and neck, liver or kidney cancer. The chain joins TRBV19 to TRBJ1-2; D is unclear. CDR3: CASSITPVMGDGYTF. DNA for the CDR3: TGTGCCAGTAGTATTACACCCGTTATGGGAGATGGCTACACCTTC.